The rows below give T cell receptor beta chains drawn from one sample of a study of blood T cell repertoires in COVID-19. The table came from immunoSEQ multiplex PCR; TCRdb's copy has only in-frame clones and leaves some out. The sample consists of 99,000 or so clones, 81% of them appearing once. The source material was peripheral blood. The receptors come from a man older than 75 with acute or convalescent COVID-19. Each CDR3 is given with its conserved first and last residue. Each record gives: clone size, V gene, J gene, CDR3 length, D gene, CDR3 DNA, CDR3 protein. The D gene is left open where the match is weak. Not every row has a clone size; where given, it reads once, few, many or a size class.

>NA|TRBV27|TRBJ1-2|13|NA
TGTGCCAGCAGTCTCAGGGCTAACTATGGCTACACCTTC
CASSLRANYGYTF
>NA|TRBV28|TRBJ2-1|16|NA
TGTGCCAGCAGTTTGTCCGGGACACGGACCTACAATGAGCAGTTCTTC
CASSLSGTRTYNEQFF
>NA|TRBV7-2|TRBJ1-2|16|NA
TGTGCCAGCAGCCCCGGAGGGAATACAGCGGCCTATGGCTACACCTTC
CASSPGGNTAAYGYTF
>NA|TRBV6-6|TRBJ2-3|13|NA
TGTGCCAGCAGGTCTACTAGCACAGATACGCAGTATTTT
CASRSTSTDTQYF
>NA|TRBV27|TRBJ2-7|15|TRBD1
TGTGCCAGCAGCTTAACAGGGGTTGTCTCCTACGAGCAGTACTTC
CASSLTGVVSYEQYF
>NA|TRBV7-3|TRBJ1-1|15|TRBD1
TGTGCCAGCAGCTTCGGGACAGGGATAAACACTGAAGCTTTCTTT
CASSFGTGINTEAFF
>NA|TRBV7-2|TRBJ1-2|16|NA
TGTGCCAGCAGCTCTTCCTACACAGGGTCTCGGAGCGGCTACACCTTC
CASSSSYTGSRSGYTF
>NA|TRBV2|TRBJ2-1|13|TRBD1
TGTGCCAGCAGTGGACAGGGGATGAATGAGCAGTTCTTC
CASSGQGMNEQFF
>NA|TRBV24-1|TRBJ2-1|15|NA
TGTGCCACCAGTGACGCTTTTGGAGGGGCGAATGAGCAGTTCTTC
CATSDAFGGANEQFF
>few|TRBV7-8|TRBJ2-5|17|TRBD2
TGTGCCAGCAGCTTAGAAGGCGGGAGGGCCGGTTGGGAGACCCAGTACTTC
CASSLEGGRAGWETQYF
>NA|TRBV6-2/TRBV6-3|TRBJ1-5|14|NA
TGTGCCAGCAGCCCCCAGGGGAGCAATCAGCCCCAGCATTTT
CASSPQGSNQPQHF
>NA|TRBV28|TRBJ1-4|13|TRBD1
TGTGCCAGCAGCACAGGACAGGAAGGAAAACTGTTTTTT
CASSTGQEGKLFF
>NA|TRBV15|TRBJ1-3|16|NA
TGTGCCACCAGCAGAGGAGGGAGAGGGTCTGGAAACACCATATATTTT
CATSRGGRGSGNTIYF
>NA|TRBV7-9|TRBJ2-3|16|NA
TGTGCCAGCAGCCCTAACAGGGGAGGCTACACAGATACGCAGTATTTT
CASSPNRGGYTDTQYF
>once|TRBV28|TRBJ1-2|14|NA
TGTGCCAGCAGTTATCTCAGTACTAACTATGGCTACACCTTC
CASSYLSTNYGYTF
>NA|TRBV9|TRBJ2-1|15|NA
TGTGCCAGCAGCGTAGACGTAGCAGGAGGCACTGAGCAGTTCTTC
CASSVDVAGGTEQFF
>NA|TRBV6-6|TRBJ2-3|16|NA
TGTGCCAGCAGTGCTATAGCGGGGACAGGCACAGATACGCAGTATTTT
CASSAIAGTGTDTQYF
>NA|TRBV29-1|TRBJ2-7|15|TRBD2
TGCAGCGTTGGCGGGGGGCGGCCGGAGTCGGTCGAGCAGTACTTC
CSVGGGRPESVEQYF
>NA|TRBV7-9|TRBJ1-2|19|TRBD1
TGTGCCAGCAGCACCCCCCAGGGGGCGACTCCTGAGGTTGGCTATGGCTACACCTTC
CASSTPQGATPEVGYGYTF
>NA|TRBV28|TRBJ1-5|15|TRBD1
TGTGCCAGCAGACGTAGACAGGGGGCCGGGCAGCCCCAGCATTTT
CASRRRQGAGQPQHF
>NA|TRBV7-2|TRBJ2-4|12|NA
TGTGCCAGCAGCCCCGGGACTCTCATTCAGTACTTC
CASSPGTLIQYF
>NA|TRBV7-2|TRBJ1-2|15|TRBD1
TGTGCCAGCAGCTTAGCCCGGACAGGGGAGGGTGGCTACACCTTC
CASSLARTGEGGYTF
>NA|TRBV6-1|TRBJ2-7|14|TRBD2
TGTGCCAGCAGTGAAGGGGGAGGGGCCTACGAGCAGTACTTC
CASSEGGGAYEQYF
>few|TRBV28|TRBJ2-7|13|NA
TGTGCCAGCAGAAACAGGAATCTCTACGAGCAGTACTTC
CASRNRNLYEQYF
>NA|TRBV5-1|TRBJ2-1|15|TRBD2
TGCGCCAGCAGCTTGGGACTAGCGGACCTCAATGAGCAGTTCTTC
CASSLGLADLNEQFF
>NA|TRBV13|TRBJ2-7|12|TRBD2
TGTGCCAGCAGCCCGCGGGAGAACGAGCAGTACTTC
CASSPRENEQYF
>few|TRBV7-2|TRBJ2-5|13|NA
TGTGCCAGCAGCTTAGCTAGGGGGGAGACCCAGTACTTC
CASSLARGETQYF
>NA|TRBV4-2|TRBJ1-1|14|NA
TGTGCCAGCACCCTGGACAGCCTCAACACTGAAGCTTTCTTT
CASTLDSLNTEAFF
>NA|TRBV27|TRBJ2-2|14|NA
TGTGCCAGCAGTATGGTAGCGAACACCGGGGAGCTGTTTTTT
CASSMVANTGELFF
>NA|TRBV5-1|TRBJ2-2|17|NA
TGCGCCAGCAGCTTGCTCGCGGGACCTTCGAACACCGGGGAGCTGTTTTTT
CASSLLAGPSNTGELFF
>NA|TRBV13|TRBJ2-7|16|NA
TGTGCCAGCCGCTACTCTGGAGAGGCCGATTTCTACGAGCAGTACTTC
CASRYSGEADFYEQYF
>NA|TRBV9|TRBJ1-1|15|NA
TGTGCCAGCAGCGTAGGGGCAGCCCAGAACACTGAAGCTTTCTTT
CASSVGAAQNTEAFF
>NA|TRBV4-1|TRBJ1-2|17|TRBD1
TGCGCCAGCAGCCAATCGGTGGGGACAGATTTTGACTATGGCTACACCTTC
CASSQSVGTDFDYGYTF
>NA|TRBV5-6|TRBJ1-4|16|TRBD1
TGTGCCAGCAGCTCCGGACAGGGGTTTCCTAGTGAAAAACTGTTTTTT
CASSSGQGFPSEKLFF
>NA|TRBV5-5|TRBJ1-2|13|NA
TGTGCCAGCAGCTTGGCGGAGAACTATGGCTACACCTTC
CASSLAENYGYTF
>NA|TRBV11-2|TRBJ2-4|15|NA
TGTGCCAGCAGCATCGCCGGGGGGCGGCAAAACATTCAGTACTTC
CASSIAGGRQNIQYF
>NA|TRBV28|TRBJ2-5|11|NA
TGTGCCAGCAGTTCGGGACTCCTCCAGTACTTC
CASSSGLLQYF
>NA|TRBV27|TRBJ1-2|12|NA
TGTGCCAGCAGTACCCCAGGGTATGGCTACACCTTC
CASSTPGYGYTF
>NA|TRBV28|TRBJ2-3|14|TRBD1
TGTGCCAGCAGTTTGGACAGGGTAGCAGATACGCAGTATTTT
CASSLDRVADTQYF
>NA|TRBV19|TRBJ2-1|12|NA
TGTGCCAGTAGTCTCAGGGTGAATGAGCAGTTCTTC
CASSLRVNEQFF
>NA|TRBV7-2|TRBJ2-1|11|NA
TGTGCCAGCAGCTTAAGAGGTGAGCAGTTCTTC
CASSLRGEQFF
>NA|TRBV30|TRBJ1-5|13|NA
TGTGCCTGGAGTGTTCAGAGCAATCAGCCCCAGCATTTT
CAWSVQSNQPQHF